Below, 17 T cell receptor beta chains from the same sample are listed, as sequenced in a study of blood T cell repertoires in COVID-19 (dated by TCRdb to 2020 to 2022). Receptors were amplified or captured by the immunoSEQ multiplex PCR assay. TCRdb took this table from immuneACCESS and kept in-frame rearrangements with V and J called. Such tables lack part of the clones; where checked against another copy, unresolved V genes explain under half of the gap, and the rest is unexplained. This sample gives about 250,000 clones in total; over 70% of them show up just once. The ten most abundant clones make up roughly 8.7% of the sample. Sequences were obtained from peripheral blood. The receptor set was obtained from a middle-aged man with active or convalescent COVID-19.

This clone was found once. The chain carries TRBV7-9 and TRBJ1-1; weak D call: TRBD1 (5 bases). The CDR3 sequence is 14 residues long. V lost 8 bases, J lost 6 bases, and 19 bases lay in between. From germline, CDR1 is SEHNR and CDR2 FQNEAQ (reference sequence). CDR3 sequence reads: CASGAGWEGAEAFF. The CDR3 region has the DNA TGTGCCAGCGGAGCAGGGTGGGAAGGAGCTGAAGCTTTCTTT.

The J gene is TRBJ1-5, the V gene TRBV9; TRBD1 agrees at 9 bases. Germline V CDR1 and CDR2: SGDLS, YYNGEE. The CDR3 is made up of 15 amino acids. J was trimmed by 1 base and V by 4 bases; bases with no gene match: 3. CDR3 in DNA: TGTGCCAGCAGCTTACAGGGGGCGAGCAATCAGCCCCAGCATTTT. It encodes CASSLQGASNQPQHF.

The V and J genes are TRBV30 and TRBJ2-4; possibly TRBD1 for D (6 bases). The CDR3 spans 12 residues. The germline V and J ends were trimmed by 4 bases and 12 bases, with 16 bases remaining between them. Germline V lookup: CDR1 GTSNPN, CDR2 SVGIG (reference sequence). CDR3 in DNA: TGTGCCTGGAACCTTGTCAGGGGAGCTCAGTACTTC. Translated, it gives CAWNLVRGAQYF.

The chain employs TRBV30 and TRBJ1-2; perhaps TRBD1 as D (6 bases). This CDR3 region has 14 residues. Trimming took 7 bases from V and 7 from J, leaving 22 bases between them. Germline V gene data show CDR1 as GTSNPN and CDR2 as SVGIG (reference sequence). CDR3 nucleotide sequence: TGTGCCTATAGGTCGGGGGGCCTAGTCGGTGGCTACACCTTC. Residues: CAYRSGGLVGGYTF.

The CDR3 is CASSQDILALNGYTF. The DNA of the CDR3 is TGTGCCAGCAGCCAAGATATTTTAGCTTTGAATGGCTACACCTTC. The rearrangement links TRBV14 to TRBJ1-2; no definite D call. CDR3 length: 15 amino acids. Between the trimmed V and J ends, which lost 0 bases and 6 bases, there was a span of 14 bases. CDR1 and CDR2 from the germline V gene are SGHDN and FVKESK.

V gene TRBV13 combines with J gene TRBJ2-7, with D perhaps matching TRBD1 (5 bases). Between the trimmed V and J ends, which lost 0 bases and 5 bases, there was a span of 11 bases. This CDR3 is 14 amino acids long. Germline lookup yields CDR1 PRHDT and CDR2 FYEKMQ (reference sequence). The CDR3, as DNA: TGTGCCAGCAGCTTAGGCAGGGAAGGCGACGAGCAGTACTTC. Protein product: CASSLGREGDEQYF.

This clone was seen a few times. The CDR3: CASSTPTGENTEAFF. The CDR3 region has the DNA TGTGCCAGTAGTACCCCGACGGGAGAGAACACTGAAGCTTTCTTT. This chain joins TRBV19 and TRBJ1-1; no clear D. The germline V and J ends were trimmed by 4 bases and 1 base, with 13 bases remaining between them. The CDR3 is 15 residues long. CDR1 and CDR2 from the germline V gene are LNHDA and SQIVND (reference sequence). Complete variable domain (other parts from reference TRBV19 and TRBJ1-1): DGGITQSPKYLFRKEGQNVTLSCEQNLNHDAMYWYRQDPGQGLRLIYYSQIVNDFQKGDIAEGYSVSREKKESFPLTVTSAQKNPTAFYLCASSTPTGENTEAFFGQGTRLTVV.

The chain carries TRBV4-1 and TRBJ2-1; D might be TRBD2 (6 bases). This CDR3 comprises 18 residues. V lost 4 bases and J lost 2, with 21 bases in between. Germline V CDR1 and CDR2: MGHRA, YSYEKL. CDR3 sequence (DNA): TGCGCCAGCAGCCCTAGGGTCGGGGGTAGCGAGACCTACAATGAGCAGTTCTTC. This encodes CASSPRVGGSETYNEQFF.

As DNA, the CDR3 is TGTGCCAGCAGTGAAGCTTGGGGAGGCAAGCGGCCCCAGCATTTT. The encoded protein is CASSEAWGGKRPQHF. The V and J genes are TRBV6-1 and TRBJ1-5; D gene uncertain. CDR1 MNHNS and CDR2 SASEGT come from the germline V gene. The length of the CDR3 is 15 residues. V lost 0 bases, J lost 9 bases, and 15 bases lay in between.

V usage is TRBV30 and J usage is TRBJ1-5; 7 bases align to TRBD1. The V gene's germline CDR1 is GTSNPN and CDR2 SVGIG (reference sequence). The CDR3 has 13 residues. With V trimmed by 5 bases and J by 4 bases, 5 bases remained unmatched. This CDR3 is CAWSGQKNQPQHF. In DNA, the CDR3 is TGTGCCTGGTCGGGACAGAAAAATCAGCCCCAGCATTTT.

The rearrangement links TRBV28 to TRBJ2-2; D uncertain. Germline V gene lookup returns CDR1 MDHEN and CDR2 SYDVKM. Trimming took 2 bases from V and 4 from J, leaving 2 bases between them. The CDR3 has 12 amino acids. CDR3 DNA: TGTGCCAGCAGTTTACGCACCGGGGAGCTGTTTTTT. It specifies CASSLRTGELFF.

The chain combines TRBV7-9 with TRBJ1-2; 7 nucleotides agree with TRBD1. Germline CDR1 reads SEHNR; CDR2 reads FQNEAQ (reference sequence). The V gene end was trimmed by 4 bases and the J gene end by 8 bases; junction bases not matched to a gene: 7. CDR3 length: 13 residues. The CDR3 spells CASSSTTGRGYTF. CDR3 nucleotides: TGTGCCAGCAGCTCAACGACAGGGCGAGGCTACACCTTC.

V is TRBV30 and J is TRBJ1-2; D is uncertain. V dropped 0 bases and J dropped 7 bases, with 12 bases sitting between them. Germline CDR1 reads GTSNPN; CDR2 reads SVGIG (reference sequence). This CDR3 contains 13 residues. The CDR3 DNA reads as TGTGCCTGGAGTGTTGCAATAAGCGCTGGCTACACCTTC. The encoded protein is CAWSVAISAGYTF.

The genes are TRBV25-1 and TRBJ2-3; weak D call: TRBD1 (6 bases). With 3 bases removed from V and 5 bases from J, the gap between germline ends came to 15 bases. Germline V gene data show CDR1 as MGHDK and CDR2 as SYGVNS. This CDR3 region has 15 residues. CDR3: CASSDSRTRGDTQYF. The CDR3 DNA reads TGTGCCAGCAGTGACTCGCGTACCAGGGGAGATACGCAGTATTTT.

The V and J genes are TRBV27 and TRBJ1-1; TRBD1 is a possible D gene (5 bases). Germline CDR1 is MNHEY and CDR2 is SMNVEV (reference sequence). The CDR3 length is 14 residues. The V and J ends lost 6 bases and 0 bases respectively, with 11 bases between them. Here the CDR3 reads CASRPQELNTEAFF. The CDR3 nucleotides are TGTGCCAGCAGACCACAGGAGTTGAACACTGAAGCTTTCTTT.

The J gene is TRBJ2-2, the V gene TRBV27, with 8 bases matching TRBD1. Germline assignment: CDR1 MNHEY and CDR2 SMNVEV (reference sequence). This CDR3 has 15 residues. V trimming: 4 bases; J trimming: 4 bases; junction bases outside the gene matches: 5. The CDR3 DNA follows: TGTGCCAGCAGTTCGGACAGGGATCTCACCGGGGAGCTGTTTTTT. Translating gives CASSSDRDLTGELFF.

The chain employs TRBV28 and TRBJ1-5; the match to TRBD1 covers 7 bases. The CDR3 is made up of 16 amino acids. Trimming at V came to 6 bases and at J to 0 bases, leaving 8 bases not matched to a gene. Looked up from germline, CDR1 is MDHEN and CDR2 is SYDVKM. CDR3 amino acids: CASSPGTEYSNQPQHF. The CDR3 DNA is TGTGCCAGCAGCCCCGGGACAGAGTATAGCAATCAGCCCCAGCATTTT.